The entry below gives a single TCR beta chain sequence along with its context. Its target is not known. The sample comes from a study of T cells in tuberculosis. Study context: This South African cohort compared adolescents with or without latent tuberculosis against adults with active tuberculosis.

Study-wide points: GMM-specific TCRs were nearer to active tuberculosis alpha repertoires, suggesting expansion.

Latent tuberculosis screening used tuberculin skin test and IGRA at entry. Each donor contributed 95,000 or so T cells on average, unsorted. Data came from immunoSEQ multiplex PCR; TCRdb stores just in-frame clones and leaves some out. This table holds more than 40,000 clones, roughly 94% found once. The CDR3 is 17 residues long. Trimming at V came to 5 bases and at J to 7 bases, leaving 10 bases not matched to a gene. The germline gives CDR1 SGHVS, CDR2 FQNEAQ. The sequence was obtained from a donor between 10 and 35 years old with latent tuberculosis or without tuberculosis infection. Some clones in this sample may be carry-over from other donors' samples. Sequenced sample: PBMCs. This chain connects TRBV7-8 to TRBJ2-1; 14 nucleotides match TRBD2. The CDR3 DNA follows: TGTGCCAGCAGCCTTGGGACTAGCGGGAGTTATAGAAATGAGCAGTTCTTC. Translated: CASSLGTSGSYRNEQFF.